The clone carrying this T cell receptor (beta chain) was counted many times. Antigen: not known. The read ends 3 residues shy of where the CDR3 ends; the end is completed using the germline J gene. V lost 0 bases and J 4 bases, leaving 16 bases between the germline ends. Germline V gene data show CDR1 as SGHRS and CDR2 as YFSETQ. The CDR3 has 16 residues. CVID and control samples used equivalent genomic DNA input. TCRdb keeps only in-frame clones here, not all; method: immunoSEQ multiplex PCR. The sample contains some 52,000 clones, none occurring once; approximately 3% lies in the top ten. The sample comes from a study of T cell clonality in common variable immunodeficiency. Overall study results and limits: Reportedly, TCR beta sequences from common variable immunodeficiency showed fewer deletions and N-nucleotide insertions. CVID subjects showed higher TCRbeta clonality than healthy controls.

The TCR was taken from a person aged 18-70 years in good health. Material for sequencing was peripheral blood mononuclear cells. The rearrangement uses TRBV5-1 and TRBJ1-1; D not certain. The chain's CDR3 is CASSLGAGGMGTEAFF. CDR3 DNA, as far as it was read: TGCGCCAGCAGCTTGGGGGCGGGAGGGATGGGCACTGAA.